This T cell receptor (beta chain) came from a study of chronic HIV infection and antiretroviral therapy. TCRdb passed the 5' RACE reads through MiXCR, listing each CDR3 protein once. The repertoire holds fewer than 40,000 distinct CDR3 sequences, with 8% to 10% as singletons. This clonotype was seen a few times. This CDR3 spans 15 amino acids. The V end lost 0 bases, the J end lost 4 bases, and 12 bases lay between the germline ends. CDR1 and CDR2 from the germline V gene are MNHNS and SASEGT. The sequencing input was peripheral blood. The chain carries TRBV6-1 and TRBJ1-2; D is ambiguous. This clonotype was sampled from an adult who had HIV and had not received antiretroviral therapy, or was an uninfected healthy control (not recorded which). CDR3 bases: TGTGCCAGCAGTGAAGCGGGCATCCGACTCTATGGCTACACCTTC. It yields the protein CASSEAGIRLYGYTF.